These T cell receptor beta chains were read from a single sample in a study of regulatory T cells in long-lasting Graves disease. MiXCR was run by TCRdb on the multiplex PCR reads, yielding one entry per CDR3 protein. The sample consists of about 460,000 distinct CDR3 sequences, approximately 14% of them appearing once. The same sample was also studied in work on T cells in Graves' hyperthyroidism and ophthalmopathy.

Specimen: peripheral blood mononuclear cells (PBMCs), collected at new diagnosis, from a patient treated with antithyroid drugs. Receptors originate from a woman aged 45 to 65 with Graves disease. Both conserved end residues are part of each CDR3. The D gene is left open where the match is weak. The size entry is marked missing in some rows and otherwise reads once, few, many or a size class.

clone size | J gene | V gene | D gene | CDR3 length | CDR3 DNA | CDR3 protein
- | TRBJ1-2 | TRBV10-3 | - | 14 | TGTGCCATCAGTGAACGGGGGCCTGACCATGGCTACACCTTC | CAISERGPDHGYTF
- | TRBJ2-7 | TRBV7-8 | TRBD1 | 16 | TGTGCCAGCAGCTTAATGACAGGGTTAAGGTCCTACGAGCAGTACTTC | CASSLMTGLRSYEQYF
many | TRBJ2-1 | TRBV6-2/TRBV6-3 | TRBD2 | 17 | TGTGCCAGCAGAGTTCAGCCTGGACTAGCGGGGACAAATGAGCAGTTCTTC | CASRVQPGLAGTNEQFF
- | TRBJ1-1 | TRBV7-9 | - | 15 | TGTGCCAGCAGCTCCGCGGGACGGGAAAACACTGAAGCTTTCTTT | CASSSAGRENTEAFF
many | TRBJ2-5 | TRBV28 | - | 12 | TGTGCCAGCAGGGGTGGCCAAGAGACCCAGTACTTC | CASRGGQETQYF
- | TRBJ2-2 | TRBV25-1 | - | 14 | TGTGCCAGCAGTGAATACTCTACCACCGGGGAGCTGTTTTTT | CASSEYSTTGELFF
- | TRBJ2-7 | TRBV2 | TRBD2 | 14 | TGTGCCAGCATACCGACTAGCGGCCCCTACGAGCAGTACTTC | CASIPTSGPYEQYF
many | TRBJ2-2 | TRBV5-5 | - | 15 | TGTGCCAGCAGCTTGGACACCGGAGACACCGGGGAGCTGTTTTTT | CASSLDTGDTGELFF
- | TRBJ2-2 | TRBV4-1 | - | 12 | TGCGCCAGCAGCCAAGCCGCGCGGGAGCTGTTTTTT | CASSQAARELFF
many | TRBJ1-2 | TRBV12-3/TRBV12-4 | TRBD1 | 14 | TGTGCCAGCAGGCAGGGACAGACTAACTATGGCTACACCTTC | CASRQGQTNYGYTF
- | TRBJ2-1 | TRBV5-1 | TRBD2 | 18 | TGCGCCAGCAGCTGGATTCCCGGGACTAGCGGGAGGCCGAATGAGCAGTTCTTC | CASSWIPGTSGRPNEQFF
many | TRBJ2-1 | TRBV18 | - | 12 | TGTGCCAGCTCACCGTCTTTAGGTGAGCAGTTCTTC | CASSPSLGEQFF
- | TRBJ2-3 | TRBV9 | - | 15 | TGTGCCAGCAAAAAAACCCCTCTTGGGACAGATACGCAGTATTTT | CASKKTPLGTDTQYF
- | TRBJ2-3 | TRBV29-1 | TRBD2 | 14 | TGCAGCGTGCCACTAGCGGGAGGGCGTAATACGCAGTATTTT | CSVPLAGGRNTQYF
many | TRBJ2-1 | TRBV20-1 | - | 16 | TGCAGTGCCGAAGGCTCTGGGGGCGGGGATTACAATGAGCAGTTCTTC | CSAEGSGGGDYNEQFF
- | TRBJ1-4 | TRBV7-9 | TRBD1 | 16 | TGTGCCAGCAGCGAGCTTACAGGGGGAAGTAATGAAAAACTGTTTTTT | CASSELTGGSNEKLFF
many | TRBJ2-3 | TRBV5-1 | - | 14 | TGCGCCAGCAGCATGCCCAGGAGCACAGATACGCAGTATTTT | CASSMPRSTDTQYF
- | TRBJ2-7 | TRBV27 | - | 13 | TGTGCCAGCAGTTTATCGTGGACAGCGAAGCAGTACTTC | CASSLSWTAKQYF
- | TRBJ2-3 | TRBV6-5 | TRBD2 | 19 | TGTGCCAGCAGTTACGGGGGTAGCGGGAGGGTGCTTAGCACAGATACGCAGTATTTT | CASSYGGSGRVLSTDTQYF
many | TRBJ2-7 | TRBV10-3 | TRBD2 | 15 | TGTGCCATCAGTGAGGCTAGCGGGGGCTCCTACGAGCAGTACTTC | CAISEASGGSYEQYF
- | TRBJ2-5 | TRBV3-1 | - | 15 | TGTGCCAGCAGCCAACCAGCAATGGGGCAAGAGACCCAGTACTTC | CASSQPAMGQETQYF
few | TRBJ1-2 | TRBV27 | TRBD1 | 16 | TGTGCCAGCAGTTCGTACCGTACAGGGGGCAACTATGGCTACACCTTC | CASSSYRTGGNYGYTF
many | TRBJ1-2 | TRBV28 | - | 13 | TGTGCCAGCAGGATACAAGGGAACTATGGCTACACCTTC | CASRIQGNYGYTF
few | TRBJ2-3 | TRBV29-1 | - | 14 | TGCAGCGTTGATCGGGCAGGGGGCACAGATACGCAGTATTTT | CSVDRAGGTDTQYF
- | TRBJ2-7 | TRBV28 | - | 17 | TGTGCCAGCACCGCCGGGGGATTCATCGGGATTGCGGGGGAGCAGTACTTC | CASTAGGFIGIAGEQYF
many | TRBJ2-1 | TRBV2 | - | 12 | TGTGCCAGCAGGGATACTAGCTTGGAGCAGTTCTTC | CASRDTSLEQFF
- | TRBJ1-6 | TRBV27 | - | 9 | TGTGCCGCAGGTTCACCCCTCCACTTT | CAAGSPLHF
- | TRBJ2-1 | TRBV7-9 | TRBD2 | 19 | TGTGCCAGCAGCACCCCGGGTGGGACTAGCGGGGGGGATCACAATGAGCAGTTCTTC | CASSTPGGTSGGDHNEQFF
many | TRBJ1-2 | TRBV30 | TRBD1 | 14 | TGTGCCTGGAGGGGAGACAGGGTCTTTGATGGCTACACCTTC | CAWRGDRVFDGYTF
many | TRBJ2-7 | TRBV19 | - | 12 | TGTGCCAGTAGTCACCGGCCCTACGAGCAGTACTTC | CASSHRPYEQYF
few | TRBJ1-1 | TRBV5-1 | - | 16 | TGCGCCAGCAGCTTGGTGACAGGAGCTATGAACACTGAAGCTTTCTTT | CASSLVTGAMNTEAFF
- | TRBJ2-5 | TRBV6-5 | TRBD1 | 15 | TGTGCCAGCAGTTACACTCCAAACAGGGGAGAGACCCAGTACTTC | CASSYTPNRGETQYF